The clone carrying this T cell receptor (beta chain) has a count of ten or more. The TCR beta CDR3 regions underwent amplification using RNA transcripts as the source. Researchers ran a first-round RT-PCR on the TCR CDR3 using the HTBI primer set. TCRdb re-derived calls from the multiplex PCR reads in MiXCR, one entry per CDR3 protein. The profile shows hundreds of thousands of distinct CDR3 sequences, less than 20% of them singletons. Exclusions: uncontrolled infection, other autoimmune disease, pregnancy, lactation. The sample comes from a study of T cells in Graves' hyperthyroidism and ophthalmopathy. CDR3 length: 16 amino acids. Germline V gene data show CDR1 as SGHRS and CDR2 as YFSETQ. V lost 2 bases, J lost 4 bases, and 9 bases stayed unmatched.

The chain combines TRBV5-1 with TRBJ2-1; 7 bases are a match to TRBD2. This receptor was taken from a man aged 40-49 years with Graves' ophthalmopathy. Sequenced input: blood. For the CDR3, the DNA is TGCGCCAGCAGCTTTATCACGCGGGGGTGGTACAATGAGCAGTTCTTC. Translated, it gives CASSFITRGWYNEQFF.